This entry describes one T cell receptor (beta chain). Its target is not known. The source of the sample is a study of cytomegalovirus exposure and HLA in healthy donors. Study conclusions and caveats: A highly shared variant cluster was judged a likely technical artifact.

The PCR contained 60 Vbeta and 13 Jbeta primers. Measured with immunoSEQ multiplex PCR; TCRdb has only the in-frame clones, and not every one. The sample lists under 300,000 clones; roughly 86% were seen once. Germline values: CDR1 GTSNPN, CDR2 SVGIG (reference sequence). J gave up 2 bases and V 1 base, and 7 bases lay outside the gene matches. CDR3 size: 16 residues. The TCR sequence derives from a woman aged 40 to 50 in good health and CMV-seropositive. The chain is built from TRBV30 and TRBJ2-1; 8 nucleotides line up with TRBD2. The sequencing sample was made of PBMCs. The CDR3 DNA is TGTGCCTGGAGTGCAATCGGGAGGGCCGCCTACAATGAGCAGTTCTTC. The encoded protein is CAWSAIGRAAYNEQFF.